This TCR beta chain is drawn from a study of blood T cell repertoires in COVID-19. Study in general: Sites in the United States, Italy and Spain provided acute and convalescent COVID-19 samples. PBMCs, B-cell-depleted T cells, or T cells provided the cDNA or gDNA that made up the material.

Assay used: immunoSEQ multiplex PCR; TCRdb lists only in-frame clones, some missing. The sample has about 270,000 clones, approximately 86% seen once. CDR3 size: 15 residues. From germline, CDR1 is LNHDA and CDR2 SQIVND (reference sequence). V dropped 5 bases and J dropped 5; count of bases not matched to a gene: 10. The receptor comes from a woman aged 70-85 years with COVID-19, enrolled during active disease. This sequence joins TRBV19 and TRBJ1-1; 8 bases are shared with TRBD1. The sample comprised peripheral blood. The CDR3 nucleotides read TGTGCCAGTAGTCTGGGGACAGGATGGGGGACTGAAGCTTTCTTT. It yields the protein CASSLGTGWGTEAFF.